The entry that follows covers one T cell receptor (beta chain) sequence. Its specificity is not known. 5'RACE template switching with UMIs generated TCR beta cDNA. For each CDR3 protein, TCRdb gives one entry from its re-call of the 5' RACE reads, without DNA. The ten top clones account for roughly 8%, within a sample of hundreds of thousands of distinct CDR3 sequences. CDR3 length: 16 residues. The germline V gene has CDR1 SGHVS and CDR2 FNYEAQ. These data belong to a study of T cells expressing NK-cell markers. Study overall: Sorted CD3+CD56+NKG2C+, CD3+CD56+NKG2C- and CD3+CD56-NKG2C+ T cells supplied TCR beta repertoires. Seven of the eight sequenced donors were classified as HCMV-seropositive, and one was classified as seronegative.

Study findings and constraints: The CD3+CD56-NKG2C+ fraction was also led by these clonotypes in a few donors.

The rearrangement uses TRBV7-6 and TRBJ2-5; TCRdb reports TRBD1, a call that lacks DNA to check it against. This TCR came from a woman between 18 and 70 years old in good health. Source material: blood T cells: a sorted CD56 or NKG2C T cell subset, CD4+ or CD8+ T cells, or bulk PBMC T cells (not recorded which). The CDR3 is CASSLFPRGRPETQYF.